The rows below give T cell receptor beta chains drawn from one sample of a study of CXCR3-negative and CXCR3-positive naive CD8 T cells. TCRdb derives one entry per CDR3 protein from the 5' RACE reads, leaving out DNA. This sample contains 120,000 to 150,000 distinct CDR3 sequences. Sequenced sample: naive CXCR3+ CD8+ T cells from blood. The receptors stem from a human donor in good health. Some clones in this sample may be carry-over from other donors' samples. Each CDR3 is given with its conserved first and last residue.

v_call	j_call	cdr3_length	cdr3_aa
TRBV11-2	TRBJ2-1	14	CASSFGGEYGEQFF
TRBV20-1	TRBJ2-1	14	CSARGDSSYNEQFF
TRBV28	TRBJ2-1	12	CASSFRYNEQFF
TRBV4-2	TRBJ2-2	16	CASSFRTGQDTGELFF
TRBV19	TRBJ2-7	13	CASSNLADHEQYF
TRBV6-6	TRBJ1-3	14	CATEDGISGNTIYF
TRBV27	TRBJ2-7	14	CASSLYPGADEQYF
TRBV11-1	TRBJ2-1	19	CASSLPTDRDQRSYNEQFF
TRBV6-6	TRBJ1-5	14	CASSYSIMGQPQHF
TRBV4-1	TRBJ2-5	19	CASSQVAGASTDYQETQYF
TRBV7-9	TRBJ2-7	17	CASSALAGRVDSYEQYF
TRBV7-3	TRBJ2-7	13	CASSPGITYEQYF
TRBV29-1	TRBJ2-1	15	CSVETGTGPPNEQFF
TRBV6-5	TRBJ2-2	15	CASSSGTENTGELFF
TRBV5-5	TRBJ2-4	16	CASSGDESTAKNIQYF
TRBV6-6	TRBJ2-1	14	CASSPLGTPNEQFF
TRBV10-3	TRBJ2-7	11	CAISESYGQYF
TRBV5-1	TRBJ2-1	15	CASRSWANSYNEQFF
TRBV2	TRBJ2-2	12	CASSVVTGELFF
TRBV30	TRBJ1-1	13	CAWSPTGDTEAFF
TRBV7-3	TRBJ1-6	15	CASSPSGGANSPLHF
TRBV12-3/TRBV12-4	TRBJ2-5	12	CASGEREETQYF
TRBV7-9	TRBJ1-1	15	CASSQLGAGGYEAFF
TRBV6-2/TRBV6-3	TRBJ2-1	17	CASSSELLAGGVNEQFF
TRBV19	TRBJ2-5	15	CASSIGAGTQETQYF
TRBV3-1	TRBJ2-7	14	CASSPTGPSYEQYF
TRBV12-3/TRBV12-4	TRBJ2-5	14	CASSSPGQKETQYF
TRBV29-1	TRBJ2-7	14	CSVERRGDSYEQYF
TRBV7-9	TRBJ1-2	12	CASSFGVDGYTF
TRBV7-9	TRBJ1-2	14	CATRVAGANYGYTF